A selection of T cell receptor beta chains follows, all from one sample in a study of Graves' ophthalmopathy and Graves' hyperthyroidism. TCRdb fed the multiplex PCR reads into MiXCR, producing one record per CDR3 protein. The table shows 400,000 or so distinct CDR3 sequences, with 15% occurring only once. Sequenced input: peripheral blood. Source of these receptors: a woman in her late teens or twenties with stable Graves' hyperthyroidism. CDR3s include the opening cysteine and the closing phenylalanine or tryptophan. A D gene is named only where the DNA matches it firmly. Clone sizes are given selectively: once, few, many, or a class where the clone is expanded.

v_call: TRBV15; j_call: TRBJ2-7; clone_size: NA; d_call: NA; cdr3_aa: CATTDTTEAGWYEQYF; cdr3_nt: TGTGCCACCACCGACACGACCGAGGCAGGGTGGTACGAGCAGTACTTC
v_call: TRBV10-3; j_call: TRBJ1-2; clone_size: many; d_call: TRBD1; cdr3_aa: CAITQGQGEDGYTF; cdr3_nt: TGTGCCATCACCCAGGGACAGGGGGAGGATGGCTACACCTTC
v_call: TRBV29-1; j_call: TRBJ2-7; clone_size: NA; d_call: NA; cdr3_aa: CSPEGQKNYEQYF; cdr3_nt: TGCAGCCCCGAGGGGCAGAAAAACTACGAGCAGTACTTC
v_call: TRBV25-1; j_call: TRBJ2-2; clone_size: NA; d_call: NA; cdr3_aa: CASSEWGQGKNTGELFF; cdr3_nt: TGTGCCAGCAGTGAATGGGGTCAGGGAAAGAACACCGGGGAGCTGTTTTTT
v_call: TRBV11-2; j_call: TRBJ2-2; clone_size: many; d_call: NA; cdr3_aa: CASSLSQVGPSGELFF; cdr3_nt: TGTGCCAGCAGCTTAAGTCAGGTGGGACCGTCCGGGGAGCTGTTTTTT
v_call: TRBV7-2; j_call: TRBJ2-7; clone_size: many; d_call: NA; cdr3_aa: CASSLADKREYEQYF; cdr3_nt: TGTGCCAGCAGCTTAGCCGATAAAAGGGAGTACGAGCAGTACTTC
v_call: TRBV12-3/TRBV12-4; j_call: TRBJ1-1; clone_size: many; d_call: NA; cdr3_aa: CASSSSDRDTEAFF; cdr3_nt: TGTGCCAGCAGCAGCTCGGATCGGGACACTGAAGCTTTCTTT
v_call: TRBV19; j_call: TRBJ1-1; clone_size: many; d_call: NA; cdr3_aa: CASSIGTNTEAFF; cdr3_nt: TGTGCCAGTAGTATTGGGACGAACACTGAAGCTTTCTTT
v_call: TRBV4-1; j_call: TRBJ1-2; clone_size: many; d_call: NA; cdr3_aa: CASSQYRVGYTF; cdr3_nt: TGCGCCAGCAGCCAATACAGGGTTGGCTACACCTTC
v_call: TRBV4-1; j_call: TRBJ1-2; clone_size: many; d_call: TRBD1; cdr3_aa: CASSQGGTGGGGYTF; cdr3_nt: TGCGCCAGCAGCCAAGGTGGGACAGGGGGCGGTGGCTACACCTTC
v_call: TRBV30; j_call: TRBJ1-1; clone_size: NA; d_call: NA; cdr3_aa: CAWSVQANTEAFF; cdr3_nt: TGTGCCTGGAGTGTACAAGCGAACACTGAAGCTTTCTTT
v_call: TRBV5-1; j_call: TRBJ2-5; clone_size: many; d_call: NA; cdr3_aa: CASSLEVFGTQYF; cdr3_nt: TGCGCCAGCAGCTTGGAGGTTTTCGGGACCCAGTACTTC
v_call: TRBV20-1; j_call: TRBJ1-5; clone_size: many; d_call: NA; cdr3_aa: CSARGGLSSNQPQHF; cdr3_nt: TGCAGTGCTAGAGGGGGTCTTTCCAGCAATCAGCCCCAGCATTTT
v_call: TRBV28; j_call: TRBJ1-2; clone_size: NA; d_call: TRBD1; cdr3_aa: CASSSGQGAYGYTF; cdr3_nt: TGTGCCAGCAGTTCTGGACAGGGAGCCTATGGCTACACCTTC
v_call: TRBV7-2; j_call: TRBJ2-7; clone_size: many; d_call: NA; cdr3_aa: CASSLRSRHEQYF; cdr3_nt: TGTGCCAGCAGCTTACGGAGCCGACACGAGCAGTACTTC
v_call: TRBV6-5; j_call: TRBJ1-5; clone_size: many; d_call: TRBD1; cdr3_aa: CASSSARNPGQGPGSNQPQHF; cdr3_nt: TGTGCCAGCAGTTCGGCTCGTAACCCGGGACAGGGACCGGGAAGCAATCAGCCCCAGCATTTT
v_call: TRBV18; j_call: TRBJ1-1; clone_size: many; d_call: NA; cdr3_aa: CASSPAAVNTEAFF; cdr3_nt: TGTGCCAGCTCACCGGCAGCAGTGAACACTGAAGCTTTCTTT
v_call: TRBV19; j_call: TRBJ1-2; clone_size: many; d_call: TRBD1; cdr3_aa: CASSITRTGGGYDYTF; cdr3_nt: TGTGCCAGTAGTATTACGCGGACAGGGGGCGGCTATGACTACACCTTC
v_call: TRBV20-1; j_call: TRBJ2-5; clone_size: few; d_call: TRBD2; cdr3_aa: CSAFGTSGGRETQYF; cdr3_nt: TGCAGTGCTTTCGGGACTAGCGGGGGTAGGGAGACCCAGTACTTC
v_call: TRBV13; j_call: TRBJ1-2; clone_size: few; d_call: TRBD1; cdr3_aa: CASASGTGAVSGRYGYTF; cdr3_nt: TGTGCCAGCGCGTCCGGGACAGGGGCCGTTAGTGGTCGCTATGGCTACACCTTC
v_call: TRBV28; j_call: TRBJ2-7; clone_size: many; d_call: NA; cdr3_aa: CASSTPSDISYEQYF; cdr3_nt: TGTGCCAGCAGTACCCCCTCCGACATTTCCTACGAGCAGTACTTC
v_call: TRBV12-3/TRBV12-4; j_call: TRBJ1-6; clone_size: many; d_call: NA; cdr3_aa: CASSFWQGDNSPLHF; cdr3_nt: TGTGCCAGCAGTTTTTGGCAGGGCGATAATTCACCCCTCCACTTT
v_call: TRBV12-3/TRBV12-4; j_call: TRBJ1-1; clone_size: many; d_call: NA; cdr3_aa: CASSLVLWEGKAFF; cdr3_nt: TGTGCCAGCAGTTTAGTGTTATGGGAGGGGAAAGCTTTCTTT
v_call: TRBV6-1; j_call: TRBJ1-5; clone_size: many; d_call: NA; cdr3_aa: CASRTRTGNQPQHF; cdr3_nt: TGTGCCAGCAGAACCAGGACAGGCAATCAGCCCCAGCATTTT
v_call: TRBV6-5; j_call: TRBJ1-2; clone_size: NA; d_call: TRBD1; cdr3_aa: CASSSRDRPYGYTF; cdr3_nt: TGTGCCAGCAGTTCTCGGGACAGACCCTATGGCTACACCTTC
v_call: TRBV12-3/TRBV12-4; j_call: TRBJ1-1; clone_size: many; d_call: NA; cdr3_aa: CASSIRLGTEAFF; cdr3_nt: TGTGCCAGCAGTATCAGACTTGGCACTGAAGCTTTCTTT
v_call: TRBV12-3/TRBV12-4; j_call: TRBJ1-2; clone_size: many; d_call: NA; cdr3_aa: CASSPGRGLPYGYTF; cdr3_nt: TGTGCCAGCAGCCCGGGGCGGGGGCTGCCCTATGGCTACACCTTC
v_call: TRBV6-1; j_call: TRBJ1-1; clone_size: many; d_call: NA; cdr3_aa: CASSRPGHLNTEAFF; cdr3_nt: TGTGCCAGCAGTCGGCCGGGACACCTGAACACTGAAGCTTTCTTT
v_call: TRBV12-3/TRBV12-4; j_call: TRBJ1-5; clone_size: many; d_call: NA; cdr3_aa: CASSLVHGQPQHF; cdr3_nt: TGTGCCAGCAGTTTAGTACACGGGCAGCCCCAGCATTTT
v_call: TRBV12-3/TRBV12-4; j_call: TRBJ1-6; clone_size: many; d_call: NA; cdr3_aa: CASSLRDPKNSPLHF; cdr3_nt: TGTGCCAGCAGTTTAAGGGACCCAAAAAATTCACCCCTCCACTTT
v_call: TRBV2; j_call: TRBJ1-5; clone_size: NA; d_call: TRBD1; cdr3_aa: CASTRAGGQPQHF; cdr3_nt: TGTGCCAGCACCCGTGCAGGGGGCCAGCCCCAGCATTTT
v_call: TRBV6-4; j_call: TRBJ2-5; clone_size: few; d_call: TRBD1; cdr3_aa: CASSASPGQGGETQYF; cdr3_nt: TGTGCCAGCAGCGCCTCTCCGGGACAGGGGGGAGAGACCCAGTACTTC
v_call: TRBV27; j_call: TRBJ1-6; clone_size: many; d_call: TRBD1; cdr3_aa: CASRWTGEGSPLHF; cdr3_nt: TGTGCCAGCAGATGGACAGGGGAGGGTTCACCCCTCCACTTT
v_call: TRBV20-1; j_call: TRBJ2-5; clone_size: many; d_call: NA; cdr3_aa: CSAPLETQYF; cdr3_nt: TGCAGTGCCCCACTAGAGACCCAGTACTTC
v_call: TRBV5-6; j_call: TRBJ1-2; clone_size: NA; d_call: NA; cdr3_aa: CASSGPRLINYGYTF; cdr3_nt: TGTGCCAGCAGCGGCCCTCGTCTGATTAACTATGGCTACACCTTC
v_call: TRBV7-2; j_call: TRBJ1-2; clone_size: many; d_call: NA; cdr3_aa: CASSDRQANYGYTF; cdr3_nt: TGTGCCAGCAGCGACCGACAGGCTAACTATGGCTACACCTTC
v_call: TRBV19; j_call: TRBJ1-2; clone_size: many; d_call: NA; cdr3_aa: CASRRETGGYGYTF; cdr3_nt: TGTGCCAGTAGACGTGAGACAGGAGGCTATGGCTACACCTTC
v_call: TRBV6-5; j_call: TRBJ1-6; clone_size: NA; d_call: TRBD1; cdr3_aa: CATTGTDNSPLHF; cdr3_nt: TGTGCCACCACCGGGACAGATAATTCACCCCTCCACTTT
v_call: TRBV18; j_call: TRBJ1-2; clone_size: many; d_call: NA; cdr3_aa: CASSHLDVGRYGYTF; cdr3_nt: TGTGCCAGCTCACACCTCGACGTGGGCCGCTATGGCTACACCTTC
v_call: TRBV20-1; j_call: TRBJ2-7; clone_size: few; d_call: NA; cdr3_aa: CSAMLGEPRSYEQYF; cdr3_nt: TGCAGTGCAATGCTGGGGGAGCCCCGCTCCTACGAGCAGTACTTC
v_call: TRBV29-1; j_call: TRBJ1-1; clone_size: NA; d_call: NA; cdr3_aa: CSVWGSLNRVGFF; cdr3_nt: TGCAGCGTTTGGGGCAGTCTTAATAGGGTTGGTTTCTTT
v_call: TRBV27; j_call: TRBJ1-6; clone_size: many; d_call: NA; cdr3_aa: CASKPGEFHSPLHF; cdr3_nt: TGTGCCAGCAAACCTGGAGAATTTCATTCACCCCTCCACTTT
v_call: TRBV6-5; j_call: TRBJ1-2; clone_size: few; d_call: NA; cdr3_aa: CATKLSGPGYGYTF; cdr3_nt: TGTGCCACCAAACTCTCAGGCCCCGGCTATGGCTACACCTTC